These T cell receptor beta chains were read from a single sample in a study of T-cell reconstitution after alpha-beta-depleted transplantation in children. TCRdb passed the PCR reads through MiXCR, listing each CDR3 protein once. Of about 420,000 distinct CDR3 sequences listed, 15% to 20% are singletons. The input for sequencing was PBMCs, mostly from graft donor cells, taken 360 days after TCRalphabeta/CD19-depleted stem cell transplant. The receptors originated from a boy in the first two years of life who had a stem cell transplant for Wiskott-Aldrich syndrome, so the T cells may come from the graft donor. Each CDR3 is given with its conserved first and last residue. A D gene is named only where the DNA matches it firmly. Clone size is given for some rows only: seen once, a few or many times, or a class if the clone is expanded.

V: TRBV4-1
J: TRBJ1-1
D: TRBD1
size: few
DNA: TGCGCCAGCAGCCAACCAGGGGGCGCGAACACTGAAGCTTTCTTT
CDR3: CASSQPGGANTEAFF

V: TRBV20-1
J: TRBJ1-3
D: NA
size: NA
DNA: TGCAGTGCTAGACACTCTGGAAACACCATATATTTT
CDR3: CSARHSGNTIYF

V: TRBV20-1
J: TRBJ2-7
D: TRBD1
size: few
DNA: TGCAGTGCTTCTGACAGGGCCTCCTACGAGCAGTACTTC
CDR3: CSASDRASYEQYF

V: TRBV6-1
J: TRBJ2-7
D: NA
size: NA
DNA: TGTGCCAGCAGTCCTTGGCCGGGACTCTCCTACGAGCAGTACTTC
CDR3: CASSPWPGLSYEQYF

V: TRBV5-1
J: TRBJ2-2
D: NA
size: few
DNA: TGCGCCAGCAGCTTGTCTAGGGCCGGGACCGGGGAGCTGTTTTTT
CDR3: CASSLSRAGTGELFF

V: TRBV12-3/TRBV12-4
J: TRBJ2-3
D: TRBD1
size: few
DNA: TGTGCCAGCAGTTTAGGGGACAGTCTCACAGATACGCAGTATTTT
CDR3: CASSLGDSLTDTQYF

V: TRBV5-1
J: TRBJ2-5
D: NA
size: NA
DNA: TGCGCCAGCAGCTTGGGGAGGACTGAGACCCAGTACTTC
CDR3: CASSLGRTETQYF

V: TRBV2
J: TRBJ1-1
D: NA
size: few
DNA: TGTGCCAGCAGCTACGCCATGAACACTGAAGCTTTCTTT
CDR3: CASSYAMNTEAFF

V: TRBV12-3/TRBV12-4
J: TRBJ2-2
D: NA
size: NA
DNA: TGTGCCAGCAGTTTAAACGCTAGAAAGGTGCTTTTT
CDR3: CASSLNARKVLF

V: TRBV29-1
J: TRBJ2-1
D: NA
size: few
DNA: TGCAGCGTTCGGACTCTTAATGAGCAGTTCTTC
CDR3: CSVRTLNEQFF

V: TRBV12-3/TRBV12-4
J: TRBJ2-3
D: TRBD2
size: few
DNA: TGTGCCAGCAGTTCACGGGGACTAGCGGGCGGGTCCCGCACAGATACGCAGTATTTT
CDR3: CASSSRGLAGGSRTDTQYF

V: TRBV11-2
J: TRBJ2-3
D: NA
size: NA
DNA: TGTGCCAGCAGATCAGGGTTTTTCACAGATACGCAGTATTTT
CDR3: CASRSGFFTDTQYF

V: TRBV29-1
J: TRBJ2-1
D: NA
size: NA
DNA: TGCAGCGTTGATGAGGGGGAGTATTACAATGAGCAGTTCTTC
CDR3: CSVDEGEYYNEQFF

V: TRBV7-9
J: TRBJ2-3
D: NA
size: NA
DNA: TGTGCCAGCAGCCGGACCCGCACAGATACGCAGTATTTT
CDR3: CASSRTRTDTQYF

V: TRBV12-3/TRBV12-4
J: TRBJ2-2
D: NA
size: few
DNA: TGTGCCAGCAGTTTCAGGCAGGGGAGGACCGGGGAGCTGTTTTTT
CDR3: CASSFRQGRTGELFF

V: TRBV5-1
J: TRBJ2-1
D: NA
size: many
DNA: TGCGCCAGCAGCTCGGGACAATACAATGAGCAGTTCTTC
CDR3: CASSSGQYNEQFF

V: TRBV12-3/TRBV12-4
J: TRBJ1-1
D: NA
size: NA
DNA: TGTGCCAGCAGACACCAACCCGGGACATTGAACACTGAAGCTTTCTTT
CDR3: CASRHQPGTLNTEAFF

V: TRBV4-3
J: TRBJ1-2
D: TRBD1
size: few
DNA: TGCGCCAGCAGCCAAGTTGGGACAGGGTATAACTATGGCTACACCTTC
CDR3: CASSQVGTGYNYGYTF

V: TRBV6-2/TRBV6-3
J: TRBJ2-1
D: NA
size: NA
DNA: TGTGCCAGCACGAGCGGGCCCTACAATGAGCAGTTCTTC
CDR3: CASTSGPYNEQFF

V: TRBV5-6
J: TRBJ2-6
D: TRBD2
size: NA
DNA: TGTGCCAGCACCTACGGGAGGCCCTCTGGGGCCAACGTCCTGACTTTC
CDR3: CASTYGRPSGANVLTF

V: TRBV6-2/TRBV6-3
J: TRBJ2-1
D: NA
size: NA
DNA: TGTGCCAGCAGTTATACTGGTGCGGGAACCTACAATGAGCAGTTCTTC
CDR3: CASSYTGAGTYNEQFF

V: TRBV15
J: TRBJ2-2
D: NA
size: few
DNA: TGTGCCACCAGCAGAGATAGGGGACCGGACGCCGGGGAGCTGTTTTTT
CDR3: CATSRDRGPDAGELFF

V: TRBV11-2
J: TRBJ2-7
D: NA
size: NA
DNA: TGTGCCAGCAGCTTAGAGATGTGGTCAAGCTACGAGCAGTACTTC
CDR3: CASSLEMWSSYEQYF

V: TRBV12-3/TRBV12-4
J: TRBJ2-5
D: TRBD1
size: NA
DNA: TGTGCCAGCAGTTGGGACAGGGGGCTGGGAGAGACCCAGTACTTC
CDR3: CASSWDRGLGETQYF

V: TRBV12-3/TRBV12-4
J: TRBJ1-1
D: TRBD1
size: few
DNA: TGTGCCAGCAGTTTAGGAAACAGGGGGCGACTAGCTACTGAAGCTTTCTTT
CDR3: CASSLGNRGRLATEAFF

V: TRBV2
J: TRBJ2-1
D: TRBD2
size: NA
DNA: TGTGCCAGCAGTGCCCTAGCGGGGTCCTACAATGAGCAGTTCTTC
CDR3: CASSALAGSYNEQFF

V: TRBV4-1
J: TRBJ2-1
D: NA
size: NA
DNA: TGCGCCAGCAGCCAAGAAGGGGGACATCTCTCAAACAATGAGCAGTTCTTC
CDR3: CASSQEGGHLSNNEQFF

V: TRBV4-3
J: TRBJ1-5
D: NA
size: NA
DNA: TGCGCCAGCAGCCAAGATTTTGGGGGGCTAGGGAGCAATCAGCCCCAGCATTTT
CDR3: CASSQDFGGLGSNQPQHF

V: TRBV10-2
J: TRBJ2-4
D: NA
size: NA
DNA: TGCGCCAGCAAGGGGCAGGGAAACATTCAGTACTTC
CDR3: CASKGQGNIQYF

V: TRBV12-3/TRBV12-4
J: TRBJ2-7
D: TRBD2
size: few
DNA: TGTGCCAGCAGTTTAGGTCCGACTAGCGGGTTGTTAGGGCAGTACTTC
CDR3: CASSLGPTSGLLGQYF

V: TRBV4-1
J: TRBJ2-7
D: NA
size: NA
DNA: TGCGCCAGCAGCCAACTCCTCGACAAGTTCTACGAGCAGTACTTC
CDR3: CASSQLLDKFYEQYF

V: TRBV7-2
J: TRBJ2-2
D: NA
size: few
DNA: TGTGCCAGCAGCTTCCAGCGGTGGGTCCCCGGGGAGCTGTTTTTT
CDR3: CASSFQRWVPGELFF

V: TRBV5-6
J: TRBJ2-7
D: NA
size: NA
DNA: TGTGCCAGCACCATCGGGTCCTACGAGCAGTACTTC
CDR3: CASTIGSYEQYF

V: TRBV9
J: TRBJ2-3
D: TRBD2
size: NA
DNA: TGTGCCAGCAGCGTAGGCCTAGCGGGGACAGATACGCAGTATTTT
CDR3: CASSVGLAGTDTQYF

V: TRBV7-9
J: TRBJ2-7
D: NA
size: NA
DNA: TGTGCCAGCAGCCCCCCCTCAGGGGCGCCCTTCTACGAGCAGTACTTC
CDR3: CASSPPSGAPFYEQYF

V: TRBV9
J: TRBJ2-1
D: NA
size: few
DNA: TGTGCCAGCAGCGTATGGGGCGTTAAGGGGAATGAGCAGTTCTTC
CDR3: CASSVWGVKGNEQFF

V: TRBV27
J: TRBJ2-7
D: TRBD2
size: few
DNA: TGTGCCAGCAGTTTATTCCCTAGCGGGAGCCGCGAGCAGTACTTC
CDR3: CASSLFPSGSREQYF

V: TRBV6-1
J: TRBJ2-2
D: TRBD2
size: few
DNA: TGTGCCAGCAAGCCCGGGACTAGCGGGACCACCGGGGAGCTGTTTTTT
CDR3: CASKPGTSGTTGELFF

V: TRBV29-1
J: TRBJ2-4
D: NA
size: NA
DNA: TGCAGCGCTCGACTGGGGGCGAGAGCCAAAAACATTCAGTACTTC
CDR3: CSARLGARAKNIQYF

V: TRBV12-3/TRBV12-4
J: TRBJ2-7
D: TRBD2
size: NA
DNA: TGTGCCAGCCGTCTGGGACTAGCGGGCTCCTACGAGCAGTACTTC
CDR3: CASRLGLAGSYEQYF

V: TRBV29-1
J: TRBJ2-4
D: NA
size: few
DNA: TGCAGCGTTGGGGTTCAGGGACCCAAAAACATTCAGTACTTC
CDR3: CSVGVQGPKNIQYF

V: TRBV7-9
J: TRBJ2-2
D: NA
size: NA
DNA: TGTGCCAGCAGCTTAGAGAGGTTCACCGGGGAGCTGTTTTTT
CDR3: CASSLERFTGELFF

V: TRBV11-2
J: TRBJ1-4
D: NA
size: NA
DNA: TGTGCCAGCAGCTTAGGAAGGGGGACGGAACTGTTTTTT
CDR3: CASSLGRGTELFF

V: TRBV7-9
J: TRBJ2-7
D: NA
size: many
DNA: TGCGCCAGCAGCTTGGTCGGCGAGCAGTACTTC
CDR3: CASSLVGEQYF

V: TRBV19
J: TRBJ1-5
D: TRBD1
size: few
DNA: TGTGCCAGTAGTACCCAGGGGGATCAGCCCCAGCATTTT
CDR3: CASSTQGDQPQHF